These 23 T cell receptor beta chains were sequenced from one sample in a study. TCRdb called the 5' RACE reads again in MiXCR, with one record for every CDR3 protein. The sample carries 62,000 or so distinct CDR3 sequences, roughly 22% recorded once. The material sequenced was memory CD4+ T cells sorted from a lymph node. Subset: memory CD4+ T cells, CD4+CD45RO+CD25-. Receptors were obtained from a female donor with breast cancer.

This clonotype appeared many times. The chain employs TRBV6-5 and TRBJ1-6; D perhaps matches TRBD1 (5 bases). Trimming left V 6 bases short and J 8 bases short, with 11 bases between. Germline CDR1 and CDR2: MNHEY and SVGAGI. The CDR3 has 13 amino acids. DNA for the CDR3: TGTGCCAGCAGGTGGCGGGGCCATTCACCCCTCCACTTT. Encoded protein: CASRWRGHSPLHF.

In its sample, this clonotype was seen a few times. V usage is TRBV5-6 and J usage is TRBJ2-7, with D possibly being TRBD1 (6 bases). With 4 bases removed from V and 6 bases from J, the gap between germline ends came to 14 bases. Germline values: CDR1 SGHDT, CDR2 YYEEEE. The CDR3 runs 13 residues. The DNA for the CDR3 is TGTGCCAGCAGCCAGGGGACGAGGAGCGAGCAGTACTTC. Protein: CASSQGTRSEQYF. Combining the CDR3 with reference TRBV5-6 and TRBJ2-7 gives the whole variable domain DAGVTQSPTHLIKTRGQQVTLRCSPKSGHDTVSWYQQALGQGPQFIFQYYEEEERQRGNFPDRFSGHQFPNYSSELNVNALLLGDSALYLCASSQGTRSEQYFGPGTRLTVT.

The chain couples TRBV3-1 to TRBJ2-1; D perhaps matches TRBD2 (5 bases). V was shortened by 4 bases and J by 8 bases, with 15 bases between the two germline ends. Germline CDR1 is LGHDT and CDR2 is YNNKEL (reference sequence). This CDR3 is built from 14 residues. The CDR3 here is CASSRLVGGDEQFF. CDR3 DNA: TGTGCCAGCAGCCGCCTCGTTGGAGGCGATGAGCAGTTCTTC.

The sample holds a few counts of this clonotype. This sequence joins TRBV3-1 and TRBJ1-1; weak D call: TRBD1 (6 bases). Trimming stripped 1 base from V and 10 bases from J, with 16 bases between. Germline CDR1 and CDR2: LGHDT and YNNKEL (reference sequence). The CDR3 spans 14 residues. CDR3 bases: TGTGCCAGCAGCCAAGTGATCACAGGGCGGTTAGCTTTCTTT. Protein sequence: CASSQVITGRLAFF.

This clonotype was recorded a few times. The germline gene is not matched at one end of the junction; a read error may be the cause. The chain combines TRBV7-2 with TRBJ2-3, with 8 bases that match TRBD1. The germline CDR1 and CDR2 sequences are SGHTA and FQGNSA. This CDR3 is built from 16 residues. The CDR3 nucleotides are TGTGCCAACAGCCCCCGACAGGGGTTTAGCACAGATACGCAGTATTTT. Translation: CANSPRQGFSTDTQYF.

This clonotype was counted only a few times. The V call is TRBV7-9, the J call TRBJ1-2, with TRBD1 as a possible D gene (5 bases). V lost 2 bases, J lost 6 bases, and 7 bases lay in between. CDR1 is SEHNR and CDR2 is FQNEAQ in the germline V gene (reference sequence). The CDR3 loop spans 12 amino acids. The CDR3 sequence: CASSLWGDGYTF. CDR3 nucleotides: TGTGCCAGCAGCTTATGGGGCGATGGCTACACCTTC. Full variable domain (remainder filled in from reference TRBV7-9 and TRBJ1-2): DTGVSQNPRHKITKRGQNVTFRCDPISEHNRLYWYRQTLGQGPEFLTYFQNEAQLEKSRLLSDRFSAERPKGSFSTLEIQRTEQGDSAMYLCASSLWGDGYTFGSGTRLTVV.

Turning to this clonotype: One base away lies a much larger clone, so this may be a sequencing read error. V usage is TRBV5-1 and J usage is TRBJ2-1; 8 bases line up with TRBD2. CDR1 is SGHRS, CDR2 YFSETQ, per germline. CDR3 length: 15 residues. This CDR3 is CASSLDTSGDNKQFF. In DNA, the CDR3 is TGCGCCAGCAGCTTGGATACTAGCGGTGACAATAAGCAGTTCTTC.

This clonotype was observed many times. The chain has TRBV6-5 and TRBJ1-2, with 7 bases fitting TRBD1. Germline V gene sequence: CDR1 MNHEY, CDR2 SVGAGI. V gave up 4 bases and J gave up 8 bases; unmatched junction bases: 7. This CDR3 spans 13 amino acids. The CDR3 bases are TGTGCCAGCAGTTCCCGGACAGGATACGGCTACACCTTC. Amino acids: CASSSRTGYGYTF.

This CDR3 is CSQDRVTNEQYF. The CDR3 coding sequence is TGCAGTCAGGACAGGGTTACCAACGAGCAGTACTTC. The gene calls are TRBV20-1 and TRBJ2-7; 8 bases align to TRBD1. With V trimmed by 8 bases and J by 5 bases, 8 bases remained unmatched. Germline-derived CDR1 and CDR2 are DFQATT and SNEGSKA (reference sequence). The CDR3 totals 12 residues.

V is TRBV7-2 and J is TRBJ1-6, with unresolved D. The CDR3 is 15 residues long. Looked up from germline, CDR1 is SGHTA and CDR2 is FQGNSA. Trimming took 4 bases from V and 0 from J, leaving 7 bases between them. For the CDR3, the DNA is TGTGCCAGCAGCTCCTCCGGCTCCTATAATTCACCCCTCCACTTT. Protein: CASSSSGSYNSPLHF.

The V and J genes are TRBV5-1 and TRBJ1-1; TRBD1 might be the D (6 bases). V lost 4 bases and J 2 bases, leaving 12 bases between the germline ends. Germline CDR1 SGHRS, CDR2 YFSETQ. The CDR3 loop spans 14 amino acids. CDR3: CASSVGTSNTEAFF. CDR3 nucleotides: TGCGCCAGCAGCGTCGGGACATCAAACACTGAAGCTTTCTTT.

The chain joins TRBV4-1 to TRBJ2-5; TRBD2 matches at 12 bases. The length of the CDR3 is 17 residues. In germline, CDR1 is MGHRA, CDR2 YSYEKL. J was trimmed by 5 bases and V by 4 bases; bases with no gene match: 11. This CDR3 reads CASSPRTSGTSRETQYF. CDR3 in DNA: TGCGCCAGCAGCCCGAGGACTAGCGGGACCTCCCGGGAGACCCAGTACTTC.

In nucleotides, the CDR3 is TGTGCCACCAGTGGAACAGAGGGTCACCTAAAACCTTATAGCAATCAGCCCCAGCATTTT. Amino acid sequence: CATSGTEGHLKPYSNQPQHF. The genes are TRBV24-1 and TRBJ1-5; D is ambiguous. Trimming took 5 bases from V and 0 from J, leaving 25 bases between them. The germline V gene encodes CDR1 KGHDR and CDR2 SFDVKD. This CDR3 is built from 20 residues.

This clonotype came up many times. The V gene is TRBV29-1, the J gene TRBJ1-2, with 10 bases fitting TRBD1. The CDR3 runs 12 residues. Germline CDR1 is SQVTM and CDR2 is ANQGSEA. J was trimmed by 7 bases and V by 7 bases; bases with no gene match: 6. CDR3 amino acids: CSAWGTGVGYTF. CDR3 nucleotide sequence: TGCAGCGCCTGGGGGACAGGGGTTGGCTACACCTTC.

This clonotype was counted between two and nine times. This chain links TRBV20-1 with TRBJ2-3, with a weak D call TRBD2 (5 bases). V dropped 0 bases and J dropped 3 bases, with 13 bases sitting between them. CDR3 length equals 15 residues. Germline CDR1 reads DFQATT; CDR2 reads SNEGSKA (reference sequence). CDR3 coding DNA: TGCAGTGCTAGAGATCAACGAGGGTCAACAGATACGCAGTATTTT. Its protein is CSARDQRGSTDTQYF.

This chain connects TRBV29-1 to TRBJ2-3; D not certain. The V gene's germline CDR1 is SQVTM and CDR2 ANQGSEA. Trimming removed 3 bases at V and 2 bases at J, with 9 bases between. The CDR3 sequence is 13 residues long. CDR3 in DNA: TGCAGCGTTGAGCCCTCCAACACAGATACGCAGTATTTT. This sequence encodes CSVEPSNTDTQYF.

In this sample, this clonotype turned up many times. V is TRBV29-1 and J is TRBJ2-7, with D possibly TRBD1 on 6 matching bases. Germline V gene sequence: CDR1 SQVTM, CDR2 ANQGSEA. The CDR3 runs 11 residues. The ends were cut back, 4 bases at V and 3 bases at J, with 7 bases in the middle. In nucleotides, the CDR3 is TGCAGCGTTGGGGACAACTACGAGCAGTACTTC. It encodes CSVGDNYEQYF.

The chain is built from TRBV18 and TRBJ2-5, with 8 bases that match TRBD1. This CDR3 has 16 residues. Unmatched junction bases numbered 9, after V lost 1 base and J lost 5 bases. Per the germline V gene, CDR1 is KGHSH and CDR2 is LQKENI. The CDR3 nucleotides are TGTGCCAGCTCACCACGGACAGGGTCCAGGTGGGAGACCCAGTACTTC. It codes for CASSPRTGSRWETQYF.

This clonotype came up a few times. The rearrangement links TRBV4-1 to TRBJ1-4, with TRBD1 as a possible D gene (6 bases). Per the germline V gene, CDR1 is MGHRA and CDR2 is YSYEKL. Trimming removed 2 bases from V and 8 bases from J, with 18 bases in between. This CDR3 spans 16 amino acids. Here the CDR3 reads CASSQRRQGRGEKLFF. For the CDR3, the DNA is TGCGCCAGCAGCCAAAGACGGCAGGGGCGAGGGGAAAAACTGTTTTTT.

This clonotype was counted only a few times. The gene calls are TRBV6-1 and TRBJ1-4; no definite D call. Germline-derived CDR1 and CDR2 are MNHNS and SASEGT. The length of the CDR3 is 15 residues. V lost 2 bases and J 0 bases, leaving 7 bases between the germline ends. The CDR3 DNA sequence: TGTGCCAGCAGTGAATTTTGGGCAACTAATGAAAAACTGTTTTTT. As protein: CASSEFWATNEKLFF.

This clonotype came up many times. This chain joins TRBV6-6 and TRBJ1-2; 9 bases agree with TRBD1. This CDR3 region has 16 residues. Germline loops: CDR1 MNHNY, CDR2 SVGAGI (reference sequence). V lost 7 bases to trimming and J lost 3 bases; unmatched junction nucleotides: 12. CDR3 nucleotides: TGTGCCAGCACCTCCCAGACAGGGGGTGGTGACTATGGCTACACCTTC. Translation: CASTSQTGGGDYGYTF.

The CDR3 loop reads CASTQGGLAGIEQYF. CDR3 DNA sequence: TGTGCCAGCACCCAAGGGGGACTAGCGGGGATTGAGCAGTACTTC. The gene calls are TRBV7-9 and TRBJ2-7; 13 bases are a match to TRBD2. J was trimmed by 7 bases and V by 7 bases; bases with no gene match: 10. CDR1 is SEHNR and CDR2 is FQNEAQ in the germline V gene (reference sequence). The CDR3 covers 15 residues.

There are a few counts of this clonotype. CDR3 in amino acids: CASSDRSGYNNEQFF. In nucleotides, the CDR3 is TGTGCCAGCTCAGATCGAAGTGGGTATAACAATGAGCAGTTCTTC. This sequence joins TRBV18 and TRBJ2-1; D is undetermined. The CDR3 consists of 15 residues. CDR1 and CDR2 from the germline V gene are KGHSH and LQKENI. V was trimmed by 5 bases and J by 5 bases, leaving 16 bases between them.